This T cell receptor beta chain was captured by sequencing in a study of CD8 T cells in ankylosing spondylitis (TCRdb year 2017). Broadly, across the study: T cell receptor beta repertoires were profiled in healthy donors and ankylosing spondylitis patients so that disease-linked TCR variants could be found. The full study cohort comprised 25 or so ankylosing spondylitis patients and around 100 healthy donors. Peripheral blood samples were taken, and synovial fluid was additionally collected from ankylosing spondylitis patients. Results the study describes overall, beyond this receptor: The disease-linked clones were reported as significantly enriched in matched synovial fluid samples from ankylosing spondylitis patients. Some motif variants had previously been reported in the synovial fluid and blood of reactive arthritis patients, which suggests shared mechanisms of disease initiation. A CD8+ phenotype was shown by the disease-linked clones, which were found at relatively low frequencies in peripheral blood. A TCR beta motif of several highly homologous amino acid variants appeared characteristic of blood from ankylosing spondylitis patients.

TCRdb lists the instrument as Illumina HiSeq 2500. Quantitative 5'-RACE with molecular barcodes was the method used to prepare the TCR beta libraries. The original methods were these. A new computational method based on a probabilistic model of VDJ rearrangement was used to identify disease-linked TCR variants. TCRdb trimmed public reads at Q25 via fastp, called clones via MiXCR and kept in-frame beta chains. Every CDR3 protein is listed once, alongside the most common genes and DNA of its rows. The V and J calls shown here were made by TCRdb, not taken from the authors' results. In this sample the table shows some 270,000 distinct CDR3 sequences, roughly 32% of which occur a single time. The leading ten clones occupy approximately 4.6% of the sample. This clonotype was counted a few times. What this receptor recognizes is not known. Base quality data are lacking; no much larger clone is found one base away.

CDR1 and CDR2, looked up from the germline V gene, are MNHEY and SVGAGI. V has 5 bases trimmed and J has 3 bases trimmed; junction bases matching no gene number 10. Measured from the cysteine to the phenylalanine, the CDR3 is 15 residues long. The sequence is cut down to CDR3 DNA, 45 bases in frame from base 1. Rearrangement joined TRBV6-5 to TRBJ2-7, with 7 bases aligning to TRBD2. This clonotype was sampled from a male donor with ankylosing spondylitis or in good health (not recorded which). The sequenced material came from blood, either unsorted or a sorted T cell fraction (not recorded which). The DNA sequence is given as TGTGCCAGCAGTCCCTCGGCTAGCGGACACTACGAGCAGTACTTC. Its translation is CASSPSASGHYEQYF.